These 13 T cell receptor beta chains share one sample of origin, sequenced in a study of beta chain features in type 1 diabetes. Expressed TCRB transcripts were sequenced after all isolated RNA was converted to cDNA. Some clones are missing from TCRdb's copy, which holds only in-frame ones; the method was immunoSEQ multiplex PCR. The sample carries about 640,000 clones, 12% recorded once. Study results and limitations: Patients with Type 1 diabetes showed moderately but significantly shorter TCRB CDR3s in all four CD4+ subsets.

Antigen specificity for these receptors is unknown. The sequenced material came from naive CD4+ T cells from blood. The source of these receptors is a young man with type 1 diabetes.

This clone showed up just a few times. The chain couples TRBV2 to TRBJ1-6; TRBD1 aligns across 8 bases. V shed 5 bases, J shed 8 bases, and the junction held 11 bases outside the gene matches. This CDR3 is built from 16 residues. Germline CDR1 and CDR2: SNHLY and FYNNEI. The CDR3 loop reads CASSSYRQGRDSPLHF. The CDR3 nucleotides read TGTGCCAGCAGTAGCTACAGACAGGGGAGGGATTCACCCCTCCACTTT.

This clone occurred a few times. The chain links TRBV30 to TRBJ1-4, with D possibly matching TRBD1 (6 bases). The V gene lost 0 bases and the J gene lost 7 bases, with 12 bases spanning the gap. Germline CDR1 and CDR2: GTSNPN and SVGIG (reference sequence). This CDR3 spans 14 amino acids. CDR3 loop: CAWSVPRGGEKLFF. The CDR3 DNA sequence: TGTGCCTGGAGTGTACCTAGGGGGGGTGAAAAACTGTTTTTT.

The V call is TRBV4-3, the J call TRBJ2-2; 11 nucleotides match TRBD2. Trimming removed 0 bases from V and 2 bases from J; junction bases left unmatched: 5. The CDR3 contains 18 residues. Germline CDR1 is LGHNA and CDR2 is YSLEER. This CDR3 reads CASSQDRTSGFNTGELFF. The CDR3, as DNA: TGCGCCAGCAGCCAAGACAGGACTAGCGGGTTTAACACCGGGGAGCTGTTTTTT.

This clone was seen a few times. This sequence joins TRBV29-1 and TRBJ1-2, with a weak D call TRBD1 (6 bases). The CDR3 length is 15 residues. The V gene's germline CDR1 is SQVTM and CDR2 ANQGSEA. The V end was cut by 6 bases, the J end by 1 base, with 18 bases between. CDR3 region: CSVTAQGDSNYGYTF. Here the CDR3 DNA reads TGCAGCGTAACCGCACAGGGTGACAGTAACTATGGCTACACCTTC.

This clone has a single count. The chain combines TRBV7-9 with TRBJ2-1; D gene uncertain. The germline V and J ends were trimmed by 3 bases and 1 base, with 10 bases remaining between them. There are 15 residues in the CDR3. Germline loops: CDR1 SEHNR, CDR2 FQNEAQ (reference sequence). The CDR3 DNA reads TGTGCCAGCAGCTTGATGGGCATTTCCTACAATGAGCAGTTCTTC. Its translation: CASSLMGISYNEQFF.

The chain uses TRBV5-1 and TRBJ2-7; D might be TRBD1 (5 bases). Germline assignment: CDR1 SGHRS and CDR2 YFSETQ. V was cut by 1 base and J by 0 bases, with 8 bases left in between. The CDR3 is 14 residues long. The CDR3 region has the DNA TGCGCCAGCAGCTTGTCACAGGACTCCTACGAGCAGTACTTC. It specifies CASSLSQDSYEQYF.

The gene calls are TRBV7-2 and TRBJ1-4, with TRBD1 as a possible D gene (5 bases). Trimming cost V 4 bases and J 2 bases, with 14 bases left between them. Germline V CDR1 and CDR2: SGHTA, FQGNSA. The length of the CDR3 is 16 residues. The CDR3 reads CASSSSPGRTNEKLFF. The CDR3, as DNA: TGTGCCAGCAGCTCATCACCGGGACGGACTAATGAAAAACTGTTTTTT.

This clone was seen only a few times. The chain recombines TRBV9 with TRBJ2-7; weak D call: TRBD1 (5 bases). The V gene lost 0 bases and the J gene lost 4 bases, with 11 bases spanning the gap. Looked up from germline, CDR1 is SGDLS and CDR2 is YYNGEE. This CDR3 comprises 14 residues. The CDR3 coding sequence is TGTGCCAGCAGCGTAGAATCAGGGTTATACGAGCAGTACTTC. It yields the protein CASSVESGLYEQYF.

V usage is TRBV30 and J usage is TRBJ1-4; the match to TRBD1 covers 9 bases. This CDR3 contains 16 residues. Trimming cost V 1 base and J 7 bases; bases outside gene matches: 10. Germline CDR1 reads GTSNPN; CDR2 reads SVGIG (reference sequence). CDR3 sequence (DNA): TGTGCCTGGAGTGGTACAGGGGGCGAAGTGAGTGAAAAACTGTTTTTT. Translation gives CAWSGTGGEVSEKLFF.

V is TRBV2 and J is TRBJ1-1; no firm D call. Germline CDR1 is SNHLY and CDR2 is FYNNEI. CDR3 length: 14 residues. Trimming removed 6 bases from V and 1 base from J, with 12 bases in between. CDR3 region: CASRPRGANTEAFF. The DNA for the CDR3 is TGTGCCAGCAGGCCCCGGGGTGCGAACACTGAAGCTTTCTTT.

The chain links TRBV19 to TRBJ2-3; the match to TRBD1 covers 8 bases. The CDR3 runs 16 residues. Per germline, CDR1 LNHDA and CDR2 SQIVND (reference sequence). Trimming took 7 bases from V and 4 from J; bases not matched to a gene: 13. The CDR3 here is CASNHIGQGSADTQYF. CDR3 DNA sequence: TGTGCCAGTAACCACATCGGACAGGGATCGGCAGATACGCAGTATTTT.

The J gene is TRBJ1-3, the V gene TRBV7-2; 7 positions match TRBD1. From germline, CDR1 is SGHTA and CDR2 FQGNSA. The CDR3 is made up of 17 amino acids. Losses at the gene ends were 8 bases for V and 0 bases for J; bases not matched to a gene: 13. The CDR3 nucleotides are TGTGCCAGCCTCTCGGTTGGGACAGCGTTCTCTGGAAACACCATATATTTT. It translates to CASLSVGTAFSGNTIYF. Full variable domain (rest looked up from reference TRBV7-2 and TRBJ1-3): GAGVSQSPSNKVTEKGKDVELRCDPISGHTALYWYRQSLGQGLEFLIYFQGNSAPDKSGLPSDRFSAERTGGSVSTLTIQRTQQEDSAVYLCASLSVGTAFSGNTIYFGEGSWLTVV.

CDR3: CSVVAGTQINEQFF. The CDR3 region has the DNA TGCAGCGTTGTTGCAGGGACCCAAATTAATGAGCAGTTCTTC. The chain carries TRBV29-1 and TRBJ2-1, with D possibly called TRBD1 or TRBD2 (5 bases each). Deletions cut 4 bases from V and 7 bases from J, with 17 bases between. The CDR3 consists of 14 residues. The germline gives CDR1 SQVTM, CDR2 ANQGSEA.